Each of the 28 T cell receptor beta chains below was sequenced from the same sample in a study of response to subunit inactivated influenza vaccine. TCRdb reprocessed the RT-PCR reads with MiXCR, giving one entry per CDR3 protein. The repertoire consists of approximately 700,000 distinct CDR3 sequences, with around a sixth occurring once and the leading ten covering more than 9%. The sequences come from PBMCs from blood, collected 11 to 12 days after vaccination. The receptor source for this set is a man aged 45-60 years who received an inactivated influenza vaccine.

As for this clonotype: An end of the junction does not agree with germline; a read error may underlie this. The chain recombines TRBV5-1 with TRBJ2-3, with TRBD1 matching over 7 bases. CDR1 and CDR2 (germline): SGHRS, YFSETQ. The CDR3 is 13 residues long. CDR3 region: CASSLPGTDKQYF. The CDR3 DNA sequence: TGCGCCAGCAGTTTACCCGGGACAGATAAGCAGTATTTT.

The rearrangement uses TRBV14 and TRBJ2-7, with D unclear. The CDR3 is 13 residues long. Germline CDR1 reads SGHDN; CDR2 reads FVKESK. Trimming stripped 4 bases from V and 6 bases from J, with 13 bases between. The CDR3 DNA sequence: TGTGCCAGCAGCCCCCTCTTTCCGGTCGAGCAGTACTTC. It translates to CASSPLFPVEQYF. The entire variable domain, with the rest obtained from reference TRBV14 and TRBJ2-7, is as follows: EAGVTQFPSHSVIEKGQTVTLRCDPISGHDNLYWYRRVMGKEIKFLLHFVKESKQDESGMPNNRFLAERTGGTYSTLKVQPAELEDSGVYFCASSPLFPVEQYFGPGTRLTVT.

The rearrangement links TRBV18 to TRBJ1-5; D is unclear. Germline V lookup: CDR1 KGHSH, CDR2 LQKENI. The CDR3 loop spans 12 amino acids. Trimming took off 8 bases at V and 8 bases at J, with 13 bases between the two ends. CDR3 bases: TGTGCCAGCGGCCCAAGAGCGGAGCCCCAGCATTTT. Residues: CASGPRAEPQHF. Full variable domain (outside the CDR3, taken from reference TRBV18 and TRBJ1-5): NAGVMQNPRHLVRRRGQEARLRCSPMKGHSHVYWYRQLPEEGLKFMVYLQKENIIDESGMPKERFSAEFPKEGPSILRIQQVVRGDSAAYFCASGPRAEPQHFGDGTRLSIL.

This clonotype was observed a handful of times. The chain uses TRBV29-1 and TRBJ2-7; perhaps TRBD2 as D (6 bases). Germline V CDR1 and CDR2: SQVTM, ANQGSEA. There are 17 residues in the CDR3. Trimming took 2 bases from V and 0 from J, leaving 20 bases between them. The CDR3 sequence: CSVELSEGRWASYEQYF. DNA for the CDR3: TGCAGCGTTGAACTGTCGGAGGGAAGGTGGGCCTCCTACGAGCAGTACTTC.

Details on this clonotype: A much bigger clone sits one base away, suggesting this may be a read error. This rearrangement joins TRBV7-2 to TRBJ2-5; D might be TRBD2 (6 bases). The length of the CDR3 is 13 residues. V shed 5 bases and J shed 4 bases, with 11 bases lying between them. Germline V CDR1 and CDR2: SGHTA, FQGNSA. The CDR3 sequence: CASSPGTLETQYF. The CDR3 coding sequence is TGTGCCAGCAGCCCCGGGACTCTAGAGACCCAGTACTTC.

The rearrangement joins TRBV5-1 to TRBJ1-4, with D possibly TRBD1 on 5 matching bases. Trimming took off 5 bases at V and 4 bases at J, with 18 bases between the two ends. The CDR3 length is 16 residues. In germline, CDR1 is SGHRS, CDR2 YFSETQ. CDR3 coding DNA: TGCGCCAGCAGGCAACGATGGGAGGGGTATAATGAAAAACTGTTTTTT. Amino acid sequence: CASRQRWEGYNEKLFF.

V gene TRBV30 combines with J gene TRBJ2-1, with D perhaps assigned TRBD1 or TRBD2 (5 bases each). The germline CDR1 and CDR2 sequences are GTSNPN and SVGIG (reference sequence). The germline V and J ends were trimmed by 0 bases and 8 bases, with 17 bases remaining between them. CDR3 size: 15 residues. The CDR3: CAWSVYSGRADEQFF. As DNA, the CDR3 is TGTGCCTGGAGTGTTTACTCGGGACGGGCGGATGAGCAGTTCTTC.

The gene calls are TRBV4-3 and TRBJ2-3, with 7 nucleotides matching TRBD2. The V and J ends lost 0 bases and 0 bases, in that order; junction bases with no gene match: 3. The CDR3 is 16 residues long. CDR1 LGHNA and CDR2 YSLEER come from the germline V gene. Written as DNA, the CDR3 is TGCGCCAGCAGCCAAGAAGGCGGGGGTAGCACAGATACGCAGTATTTT. Its translation: CASSQEGGGSTDTQYF.

This clonotype has just a few counts. The chain uses TRBV10-2 and TRBJ2-1, with D possibly called TRBD1 or TRBD2 (5 bases each). The CDR3 totals 14 residues. V was shortened by 10 bases and J by 4 bases, with 17 bases between the two germline ends. The germline CDR1 and CDR2 sequences are WSHSY and SAAADI. The CDR3 here is CATSGPREYNEQFF. Here the CDR3 DNA reads TGCGCCACCTCGGGGCCCAGGGAGTACAATGAGCAGTTCTTC.

A few counts support this clonotype. This chain joins TRBV21-1 and TRBJ2-2; TRBD1 was called by the table and not checked on the DNA. TRBV21-1 is designated a pseudogene. This CDR3 comprises 19 residues. In DNA, the CDR3 is TGTGCCAGCAGCAAAGAGGTCGACAGGGCCTTTCTTAACACCGGGGAGCTGTTTTTT. Translation gives CASSKEVDRAFLNTGELFF.

This clonotype turned up a few times. The V gene is TRBV20-1, the J gene TRBJ2-2, with 8 positions matching TRBD2. The germline gives CDR1 DFQATT, CDR2 SNEGSKA (reference sequence). V lost 3 bases, J lost 6 bases, and 6 bases stayed unmatched. CDR3 size: 14 residues. This CDR3 reads CSASGGASAGELFF. CDR3 coding DNA: TGCAGTGCTAGCGGGGGGGCTAGCGCCGGGGAGCTGTTTTTT.

V and J are TRBV7-9 and TRBJ2-1, with 11 bases lining up with TRBD2. V shed 5 bases and J 2 bases; nucleotides not matched to a gene: 5. Germline V gene data show CDR1 as SEHNR and CDR2 as FQNEAQ (reference sequence). The CDR3 runs to 16 residues. CDR3 in DNA: TGTGCCAGCAGCCCCAGACTAGCGGGGACCTACAATGAGCAGTTCTTC. Amino acids: CASSPRLAGTYNEQFF.

This clonotype was detected a few times. The genes are TRBV15 and TRBJ2-3, with D perhaps TRBD1 or TRBD2 (6 bases each). V dropped 0 bases and J dropped 4 bases, with 8 bases sitting between them. CDR3 length: 14 residues. Looked up from germline, CDR1 is LNHNV and CDR2 is YYDKDF (reference sequence). The DNA for the CDR3 is TGTGCCACCAGCAGAGAGGGGGGCCCAGATACGCAGTATTTT. Translated: CATSREGGPDTQYF.

The chain combines TRBV6-2 or TRBV6-3 with TRBJ1-5; D call uncertain. This CDR3 contains 14 residues. The germline V and J ends were trimmed by 7 bases and 0 bases, with 10 bases remaining between them. Germline V gene sequence: CDR1 MNHEY, CDR2 SVGEGT. CDR3 sequence (DNA): TGTGCCAGCACGGTCGGGAATAGCAATCAGCCCCAGCATTTT. Translating gives CASTVGNSNQPQHF.

This clonotype was detected only a few times. The V and J genes are TRBV6-1 and TRBJ2-1; 10 nucleotides line up with TRBD2. V shed 6 bases, J shed 4 bases, and the junction held 12 bases outside the gene matches. Germline loops: CDR1 MNHNS, CDR2 SASEGT. CDR3 length equals 17 residues. This CDR3 is CASSRNGASGGYNEQFF. CDR3 bases: TGTGCCAGCAGCCGGAACGGAGCTAGCGGGGGTTACAATGAGCAGTTCTTC.

This clonotype was counted at least ten times. This chain links TRBV20-1 with TRBJ1-2; D unresolved. Germline V gene sequence: CDR1 DFQATT, CDR2 SNEGSKA (reference sequence). The CDR3 runs 13 residues. V was trimmed by 3 bases and J by 8 bases, leaving 16 bases between them. The DNA of the CDR3 is TGCAGTGCTAGGACTCCTCGACGGCGAGGCTACACCTTC. It is translated as CSARTPRRRGYTF.

This clonotype was found a few times. The rearrangement links TRBV20-1 to TRBJ1-2; D gene unclear. The CDR3 totals 18 residues. Looked up from germline, CDR1 is DFQATT and CDR2 is SNEGSKA (reference sequence). Deletions cut 1 base from V and 4 bases from J, with 25 bases between. CDR3 sequence: CSARVLGQDSHRFYGYTF. CDR3 coding DNA: TGCAGTGCTAGAGTATTAGGGCAGGACTCCCACAGATTCTATGGCTACACCTTC.

This clonotype was counted a few times. This rearrangement joins TRBV4-2 to TRBJ2-1, with D perhaps TRBD2 (5 bases). This CDR3 is built from 14 residues. CDR1 is LGHNA and CDR2 is YNFKEQ in the germline V gene. The germline V and J ends were trimmed by 1 base and 9 bases, with 13 bases remaining between them. This CDR3 reads CASSQGTVRAEQFF. The CDR3 bases are TGTGCCAGCAGCCAAGGAACGGTGCGGGCTGAGCAGTTCTTC.

This chain connects TRBV5-1 to TRBJ1-1, with 7 positions matching TRBD1. V was clipped by 2 bases and J by 1 base; unmatched bases: 5. This CDR3 spans 15 amino acids. Germline CDR1 and CDR2: SGHRS and YFSETQ. CDR3 nucleotides: TGCGCCAGCAGCTTCGTGACAGGGCCGAACACTGAAGCTTTCTTT. Encoded protein: CASSFVTGPNTEAFF.

The V gene is TRBV9, the J gene TRBJ2-5, with 9 nucleotides matching TRBD2. Germline values: CDR1 SGDLS, CDR2 YYNGEE. The CDR3 contains 16 residues. Trimming cost V 0 bases and J 1 base; bases outside gene matches: 4. Written as DNA, the CDR3 is TGTGCCAGCAGCGTAGGGGCTAGCGGGACCCAAGAGACCCAGTACTTC. Translating it yields CASSVGASGTQETQYF.

This clonotype was picked up a small number of times. The chain carries TRBV7-9 and TRBJ1-1, with D perhaps matching TRBD1 (5 bases). Trimming took 1 base from V and 3 from J, leaving 18 bases between them. The length of the CDR3 is 17 residues. Germline-derived CDR1 and CDR2 are SEHNR and FQNEAQ (reference sequence). CDR3 nucleotide sequence: TGTGCCAGCAGCTTAGGGGGGGTCATGGTAACCTACACTGAAGCTTTCTTT. The encoded protein is CASSLGGVMVTYTEAFF.

In this sample, this clonotype turned up a few times. CDR3 loop: CASSAWDRSYEQYF. The CDR3 DNA sequence: TGTGCCAGCAGTGCTTGGGACCGATCCTACGAGCAGTACTTC. This chain uses TRBV6-1 with TRBJ2-7; D possibly matches TRBD1 or TRBD2 (5 bases each). Germline CDR1 reads MNHNS; CDR2 reads SASEGT. Between the trimmed V and J ends, which lost 4 bases and 1 base, there was a span of 11 bases. The CDR3 length is 14 residues.

The rearrangement uses TRBV25-1 and TRBJ1-2; D remains unclear. The CDR3 is 14 residues long. Germline assignment: CDR1 MGHDK and CDR2 SYGVNS. V was cut by 5 bases and J by 8 bases, with 18 bases left in between. DNA for the CDR3: TGTGCCAGCAGTTCGTCAGAGTCGGAGGGAGGCTACACCTTC. This gives the protein CASSSSESEGGYTF.

The J gene is TRBJ2-5, the V gene TRBV25-1; 10 nucleotides match TRBD1. V trimming: 5 bases; J trimming: 5 bases; junction bases outside the gene matches: 5. The CDR3 is 14 residues long. The V gene's germline CDR1 is MGHDK and CDR2 SYGVNS. The CDR3 here is CASSRGTGVETQYF. CDR3 nucleotide sequence: TGTGCCAGCAGTCGCGGGACAGGGGTCGAGACCCAGTACTTC.

The DNA for the CDR3 is TGTGCCAGCAGCTTAGGGAGGGGAATCTCCAATGAGCAGTTCTTC. Amino acid sequence: CASSLGRGISNEQFF. The rearrangement links TRBV7-9 to TRBJ2-1, with a possible D match to TRBD2 (6 bases). Germline assignment: CDR1 SEHNR and CDR2 FQNEAQ (reference sequence). Trimming shortened V by 1 base and J by 6 bases, and 13 bases separated the two germline ends. The CDR3 totals 15 residues.

The chain has TRBV20-1 and TRBJ2-7; the match to TRBD2 covers 10 bases. This CDR3 has 14 amino acids. Looked up from germline, CDR1 is DFQATT and CDR2 is SNEGSKA (reference sequence). V gave up 6 bases and J gave up 6 bases; unmatched junction bases: 11. This chain's CDR3 is CSAPGRTSGAEQYF. CDR3 coding DNA: TGCAGTGCGCCGGGTCGGACTAGCGGCGCCGAGCAGTACTTC.

V gene TRBV10-3 combines with J gene TRBJ2-7; 8 nucleotides agree with TRBD1. In germline, CDR1 is ENHRY, CDR2 SYGVKD. This CDR3 has 14 amino acids. After removal of 6 bases from V and 1 base from J, the junction contained 5 bases not matched to a gene. This CDR3 is CAIRSRDRSYEQYF. CDR3 bases: TGTGCCATCAGAAGCCGGGACAGGTCCTACGAGCAGTACTTC.

V is TRBV19 and J is TRBJ1-5; 9 nucleotides align to TRBD1. This CDR3 spans 15 amino acids. The germline V gene encodes CDR1 LNHDA and CDR2 SQIVND (reference sequence). V was clipped by 9 bases and J by 1 base; unmatched bases: 7. The CDR3: CASSTGGWSNQPQHF. The DNA for the CDR3 is TGTGCCAGCTCAACAGGGGGCTGGAGCAATCAGCCCCAGCATTTT.